This T cell receptor beta chain was obtained from a study of cytomegalovirus exposure and HLA in healthy donors. About this clone: Its antigen remains unidentified.

The CDR3 totals 16 residues. Notes on the study in general: Further analysis, carried out later, found HLA-associated TCR beta chains more clonally expanded than equally common other chains. Reports state that TCR beta sequences accurately predicted most subjects' HLA-A and HLA-B alleles.

Use of 60 Vbeta and 13 Jbeta primers characterized the PCR. Profiling relied on immunoSEQ multiplex PCR, and the TCRdb table lists in-frame clones only, not all of them. The table lists 150,000 or so clones, around 80% of them singletons. The clonotype originates from a woman aged 45-65 years in good health and CMV-seropositive. The sequencing input was PBMCs. The rearrangement joins TRBV21-1 to TRBJ2-7; TRBD2 is taken as the D call from the table, unchecked against the DNA. TRBV21-1 is an annotated pseudogene. The CDR3 here is CASSRKPIAEPYEQYF. Here the CDR3 DNA reads TGTGCCAGCAGCCGGAAACCAATAGCGGAACCCTACGAGCAGTACTTC.